This T cell receptor (beta chain) comes out of a study of blood T cell repertoires in COVID-19. Study background: The United States, Italy and Spain provided the acute and convalescent COVID-19 samples. In each case, the material was cDNA or gDNA derived from T cells, B-cell-depleted T cells, or PBMCs.

In the authors' workflow: Amplification of reference gene primers was used by the study to estimate nucleated cell counts. Clones were read by immunoSEQ multiplex PCR, and TCRdb kept only the in-frame ones, dropping some. V, J and clone size derive from that table, while D and trimming were established from the DNA sequence. The data hold about 290,000 clones, with approximately 86% observed a single time. V lost 7 bases, J lost 8 bases, and 14 bases lay in between. The CDR3 is made up of 12 amino acids. Germline V gives CDR1 SNHLY, CDR2 FYNNEI. The J gene is TRBJ1-2, the V gene TRBV2; no clear D gene. The sequence came from a woman aged 45-60 years with active or convalescent COVID-19. The sample comprised peripheral blood. DNA of the CDR3: TGTGCCAGCACCCTAGAGATCTACGGCTACACCTTC. This gives the protein CASTLEIYGYTF.